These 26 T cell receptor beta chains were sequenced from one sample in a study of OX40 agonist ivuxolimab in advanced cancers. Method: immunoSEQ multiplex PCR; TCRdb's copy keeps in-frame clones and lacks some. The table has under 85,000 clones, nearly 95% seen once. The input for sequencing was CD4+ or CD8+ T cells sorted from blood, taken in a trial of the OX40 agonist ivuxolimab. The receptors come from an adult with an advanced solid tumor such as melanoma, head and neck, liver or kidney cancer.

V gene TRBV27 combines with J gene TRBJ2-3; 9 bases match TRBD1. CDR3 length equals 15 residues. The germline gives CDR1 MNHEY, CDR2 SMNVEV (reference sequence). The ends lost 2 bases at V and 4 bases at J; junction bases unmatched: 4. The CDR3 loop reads CASSLRDREADTQYF. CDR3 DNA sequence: TGTGCCAGCAGTTTAAGGGACAGGGAGGCAGATACGCAGTATTTT.

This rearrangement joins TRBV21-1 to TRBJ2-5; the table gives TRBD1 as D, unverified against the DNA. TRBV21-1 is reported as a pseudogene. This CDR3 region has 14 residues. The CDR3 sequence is CASSWVQGVETQYF. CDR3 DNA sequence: TGTGCCAGCAGCTGGGTACAGGGGGTAGAGACCCAGTACTTC.

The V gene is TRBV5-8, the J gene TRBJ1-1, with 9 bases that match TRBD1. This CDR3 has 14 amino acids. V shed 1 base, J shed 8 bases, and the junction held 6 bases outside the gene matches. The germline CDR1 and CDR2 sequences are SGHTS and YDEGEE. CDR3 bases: TGTGCCAGCAGCTTGACAGTCACAGGGGGCGAAGCTTTCTTT. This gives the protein CASSLTVTGGEAFF.

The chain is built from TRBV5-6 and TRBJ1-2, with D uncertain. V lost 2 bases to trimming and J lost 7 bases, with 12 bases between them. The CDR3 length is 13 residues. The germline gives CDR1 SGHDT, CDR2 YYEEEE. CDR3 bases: TGTGCCAGCAGCTTCGGGAGTACGGGTGGCTACACCTTC. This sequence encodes CASSFGSTGGYTF.

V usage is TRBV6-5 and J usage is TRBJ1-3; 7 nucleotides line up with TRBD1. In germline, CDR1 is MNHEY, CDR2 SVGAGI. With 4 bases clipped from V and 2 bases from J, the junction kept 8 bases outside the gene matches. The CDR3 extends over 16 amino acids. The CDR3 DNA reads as TGTGCCAGCAGTTCCCCCCGACAGGGCCCTGGAAACACCATATATTTT. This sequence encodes CASSSPRQGPGNTIYF.

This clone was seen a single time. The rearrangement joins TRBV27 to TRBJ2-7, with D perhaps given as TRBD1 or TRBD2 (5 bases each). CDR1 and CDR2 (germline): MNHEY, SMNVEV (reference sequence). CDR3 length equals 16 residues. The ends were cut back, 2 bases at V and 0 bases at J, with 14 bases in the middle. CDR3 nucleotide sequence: TGTGCCAGCAGTTTAATTGGGGCTAGCCCCTCCTACGAGCAGTACTTC. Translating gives CASSLIGASPSYEQYF.

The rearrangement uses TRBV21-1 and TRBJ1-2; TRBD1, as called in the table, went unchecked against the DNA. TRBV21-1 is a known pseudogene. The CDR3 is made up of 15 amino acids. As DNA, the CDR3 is TGTGCCAGCAGCAAACCCCGGCGGACAGATTATGGCTACACCTTC. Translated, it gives CASSKPRRTDYGYTF.

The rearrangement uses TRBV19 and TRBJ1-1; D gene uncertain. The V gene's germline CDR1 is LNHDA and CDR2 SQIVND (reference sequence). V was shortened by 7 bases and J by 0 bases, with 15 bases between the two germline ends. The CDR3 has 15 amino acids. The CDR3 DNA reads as TGTGCCAGTACGATTGACCGAGGACTGAACACTGAAGCTTTCTTT. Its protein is CASTIDRGLNTEAFF.

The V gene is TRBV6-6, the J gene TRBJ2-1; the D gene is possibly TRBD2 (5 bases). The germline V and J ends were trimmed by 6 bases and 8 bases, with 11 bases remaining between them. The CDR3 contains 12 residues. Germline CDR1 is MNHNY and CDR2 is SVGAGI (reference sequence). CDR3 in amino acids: CASSPLDHEQFF. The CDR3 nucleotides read TGTGCCAGCAGCCCACTAGACCATGAGCAGTTCTTC.

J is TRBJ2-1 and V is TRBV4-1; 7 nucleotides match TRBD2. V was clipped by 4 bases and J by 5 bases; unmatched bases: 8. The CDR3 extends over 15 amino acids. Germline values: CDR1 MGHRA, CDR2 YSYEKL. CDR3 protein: CASSPRLAAHNEQFF. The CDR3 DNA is TGCGCCAGCAGCCCTCGTCTAGCGGCACACAATGAGCAGTTCTTC.

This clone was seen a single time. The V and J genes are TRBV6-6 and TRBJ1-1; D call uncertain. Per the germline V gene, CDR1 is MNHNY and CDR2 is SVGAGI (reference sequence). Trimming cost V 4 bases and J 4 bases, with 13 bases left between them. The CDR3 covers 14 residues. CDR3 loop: CASSSSRRTTEAFF. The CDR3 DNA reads TGTGCCAGCAGTTCGAGCAGGAGGACCACTGAAGCTTTCTTT.

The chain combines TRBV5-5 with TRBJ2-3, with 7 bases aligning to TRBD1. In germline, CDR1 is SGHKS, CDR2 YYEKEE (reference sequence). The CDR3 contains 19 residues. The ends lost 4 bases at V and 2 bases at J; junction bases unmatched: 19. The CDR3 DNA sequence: TGTGCCAGCAGCCCAACGGGCCACAGGGGATCCGACCCCACAGATACGCAGTATTTT. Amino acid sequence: CASSPTGHRGSDPTDTQYF.

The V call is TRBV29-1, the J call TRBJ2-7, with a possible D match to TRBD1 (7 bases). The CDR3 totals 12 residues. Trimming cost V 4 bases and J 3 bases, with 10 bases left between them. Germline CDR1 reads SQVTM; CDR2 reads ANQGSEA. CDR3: CSVVQGGYEQYF. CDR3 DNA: TGCAGCGTTGTTCAGGGGGGCTACGAGCAGTACTTC.

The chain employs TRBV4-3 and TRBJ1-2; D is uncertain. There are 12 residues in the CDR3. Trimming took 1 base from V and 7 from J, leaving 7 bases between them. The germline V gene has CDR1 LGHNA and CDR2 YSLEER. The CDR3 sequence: CASSQGGGGYTF. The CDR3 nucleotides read TGCGCCAGCAGCCAAGGGGGTGGTGGCTACACCTTC.

The CDR3 reads CASSDWGIGQPQHF. The CDR3, as DNA: TGCGCCAGCAGTGATTGGGGAATCGGGCAGCCCCAGCATTTT. The J gene is TRBJ1-5, the V gene TRBV10-2, with D unclear. CDR3 length: 14 residues. CDR1 WSHSY and CDR2 SAAADI come from the germline V gene. The V end was cut by 3 bases, the J end by 7 bases, with 13 bases between.

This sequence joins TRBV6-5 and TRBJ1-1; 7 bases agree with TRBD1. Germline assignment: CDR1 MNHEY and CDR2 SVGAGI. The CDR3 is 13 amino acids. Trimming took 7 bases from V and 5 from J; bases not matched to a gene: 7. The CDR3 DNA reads TGTGCCAGCAAATCCACAGGGGTTACTGAAGCTTTCTTT. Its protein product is CASKSTGVTEAFF.

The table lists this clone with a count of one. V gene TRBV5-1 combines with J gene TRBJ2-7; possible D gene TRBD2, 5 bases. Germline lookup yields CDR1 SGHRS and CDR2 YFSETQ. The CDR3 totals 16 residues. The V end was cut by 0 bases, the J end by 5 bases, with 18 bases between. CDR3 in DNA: TGCGCCAGCAGCTTGGAGCTCCCGCTAGCTCCCGACGAGCAGTACTTC. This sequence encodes CASSLELPLAPDEQYF. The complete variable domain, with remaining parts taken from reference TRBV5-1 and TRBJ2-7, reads KAGVTQTPRYLIKTRGQQVTLSCSPISGHRSVSWYQQTPGQGLQFLFEYFSETQRNKGNFPGRFSGRQFSNSRSEMNVSTLELGDSALYLCASSLELPLAPDEQYFGPGTRLTVT.

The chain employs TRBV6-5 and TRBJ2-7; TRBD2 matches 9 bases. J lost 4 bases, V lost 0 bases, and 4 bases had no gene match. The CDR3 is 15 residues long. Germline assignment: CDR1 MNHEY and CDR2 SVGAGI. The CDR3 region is CASSYSSSGKYEQYF. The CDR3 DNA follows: TGTGCCAGCAGTTACTCGTCTAGCGGGAAATACGAGCAGTACTTC.

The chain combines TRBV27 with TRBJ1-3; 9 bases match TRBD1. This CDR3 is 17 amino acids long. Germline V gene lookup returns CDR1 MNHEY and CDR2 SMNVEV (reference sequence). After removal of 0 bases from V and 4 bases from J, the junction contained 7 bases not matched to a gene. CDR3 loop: CASSLSGDRVLGNTIYF. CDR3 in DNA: TGTGCCAGCAGTTTATCGGGGGACAGGGTACTGGGAAACACCATATATTTT.

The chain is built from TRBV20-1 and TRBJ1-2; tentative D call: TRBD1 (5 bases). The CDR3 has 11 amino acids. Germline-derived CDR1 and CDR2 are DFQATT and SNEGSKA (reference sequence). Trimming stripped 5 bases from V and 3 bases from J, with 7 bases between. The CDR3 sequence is CSAGQHYGYTF. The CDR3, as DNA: TGCAGTGCTGGACAACACTATGGCTACACCTTC.

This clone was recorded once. The CDR3 protein is CASSQGVQPYGYTF. CDR3 bases: TGTGCCAGCAGCCAAGGCGTACAGCCCTATGGCTACACCTTC. V and J are TRBV4-2 and TRBJ1-2, with unresolved D. The CDR3 contains 14 residues. Trimming shortened V by 1 base and J by 4 bases, and 10 bases separated the two germline ends. From germline, CDR1 is LGHNA and CDR2 YNFKEQ.

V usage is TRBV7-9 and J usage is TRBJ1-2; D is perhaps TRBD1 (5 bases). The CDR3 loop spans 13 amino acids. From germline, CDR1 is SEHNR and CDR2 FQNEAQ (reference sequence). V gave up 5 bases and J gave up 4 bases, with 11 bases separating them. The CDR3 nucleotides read TGTGCCAGCAGCCAAACAGGTGTCTATGGCTACACCTTC. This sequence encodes CASSQTGVYGYTF.

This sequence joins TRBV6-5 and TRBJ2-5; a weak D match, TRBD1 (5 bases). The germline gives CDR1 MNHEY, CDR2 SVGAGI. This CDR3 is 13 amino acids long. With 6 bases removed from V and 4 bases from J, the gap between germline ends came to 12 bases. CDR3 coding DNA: TGTGCCAGCAGCCTAACAGGTGTAGAGACCCAGTACTTC. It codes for CASSLTGVETQYF.

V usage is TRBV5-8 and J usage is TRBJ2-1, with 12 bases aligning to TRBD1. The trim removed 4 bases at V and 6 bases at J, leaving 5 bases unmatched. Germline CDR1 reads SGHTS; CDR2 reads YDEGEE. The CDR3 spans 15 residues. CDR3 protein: CASSTRDRGLNEQFF. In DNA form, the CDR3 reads TGTGCCAGCAGCACCAGGGACAGGGGGCTCAATGAGCAGTTCTTC.

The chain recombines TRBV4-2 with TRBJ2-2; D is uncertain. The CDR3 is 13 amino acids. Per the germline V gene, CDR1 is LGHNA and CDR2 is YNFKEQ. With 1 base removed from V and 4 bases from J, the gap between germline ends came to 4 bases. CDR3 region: CASSQAATGELFF. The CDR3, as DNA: TGTGCCAGCAGCCAAGCCGCCACCGGGGAGCTGTTTTTT.

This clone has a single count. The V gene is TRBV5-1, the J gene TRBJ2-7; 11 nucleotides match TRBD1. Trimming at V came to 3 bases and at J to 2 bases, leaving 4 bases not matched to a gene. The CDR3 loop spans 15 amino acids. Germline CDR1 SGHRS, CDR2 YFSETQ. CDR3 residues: CASSSPGQGAYEQYF. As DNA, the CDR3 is TGCGCCAGCAGCTCACCGGGACAGGGGGCCTACGAGCAGTACTTC.